The clone carrying this T cell receptor beta chain appeared a single time. No antigen is known for it. A read error may produce the germline difference seen at one junction end. This entry comes from a study of tumor and adjacent non-tumor tissue in lung cancer. The study, taken as a whole, reports: Patients with more diverse tumor TCRs had worse survival.

No cell sorting was done before RNA was extracted from the tissue. CDR1 is LGHNA, CDR2 YNFKEQ, per germline. The CDR3 is 16 residues long. Three rounds of nested PCR, following a modified ARM-PCR protocol, produced the TCRbeta library. One entry per CDR3 protein results from TCRdb running MiXCR on the multiplex PCR reads. The table has 75,000 to 100,000 distinct CDR3 sequences, 67% seen once. This chain uses TRBV4-2 with TRBJ2-4; unclear D gene. Sequences were obtained from lung tumor tissue. This sequence originates from a man aged 60 to 69 with non-small cell lung cancer. The CDR3 DNA reads as TGTGCCATCAGCCAAGATATGGTCCCCCCAGCGAACATTCAATACTTC. This translates into CAISQDMVPPANIQYF.